This note documents a single TCR beta chain sequence. V was clipped by 0 bases and J by 3 bases; unmatched bases: 2. The CDR3 contains 15 residues. Germline V lookup: CDR1 SGHRS, CDR2 YFSETQ. This specimen comes from a study of blood T cell repertoires in COVID-19. Study in general: The United States, Italy and Spain were the sources of the acute and convalescent COVID-19 samples. In each case, the material was cDNA or gDNA derived from T cells, B-cell-depleted T cells, or PBMCs.

In the original processing: Using reference gene primer amplification, nucleated cell counts were estimated. Measured with immunoSEQ multiplex PCR; TCRdb has only the in-frame clones, and not every one. V and J calls and clone size are copied from that table; D and trimming were computed from the DNA. The sample lists about 150,000 clones, over 70% occurring once. V and J are TRBV5-1 and TRBJ2-2; 7 bases are a match to TRBD1. Input material: peripheral blood. The sequence came from a man between 50 and 59 years old with active COVID-19. The CDR3 loop is CASSLGDRDTGELFF. CDR3 sequence (DNA): TGCGCCAGCAGCTTGGGAGACAGGGACACCGGGGAGCTGTTTTTT. Full variable domain (outside the CDR3, taken from reference TRBV5-1 and TRBJ2-2): KAGVTQTPRYLIKTRGQQVTLSCSPISGHRSVSWYQQTPGQGLQFLFEYFSETQRNKGNFPGRFSGRQFSNSRSEMNVSTLELGDSALYLCASSLGDRDTGELFFGEGSRLTVL.